Below are 23 T cell receptor beta chains sequenced from a single sample in a study of T cells after yellow fever vaccination. Each CDR3 protein is one row after TCRdb ran MiXCR on the 5' RACE reads. This table has around 300,000 distinct CDR3 sequences, around 4.5% appearing once. The source was PBMCs, collected 15 days after the yellow fever booster vaccination. These TCRs come from a man aged 18-30 years who received the YFV17D yellow fever vaccine.

This clonotype was counted many times. V usage is TRBV7-9 and J usage is TRBJ2-5; the match to TRBD2 covers 8 bases. Germline V CDR1 and CDR2: SEHNR, FQNEAQ (reference sequence). The CDR3 contains 15 residues. With 5 bases clipped from V and 3 bases from J, the junction kept 8 bases outside the gene matches. The CDR3 loop reads CASSPTGGAKETQYF. The CDR3 DNA follows: TGTGCCAGCAGCCCAACGGGGGGGGCTAAAGAGACCCAGTACTTC.

This clonotype was observed at least ten times. The chain is built from TRBV4-1 and TRBJ2-5; weak D call: TRBD1 (5 bases). V was clipped by 3 bases and J by 1 base, with 12 bases between them. CDR3 length: 15 residues. Germline CDR1 reads MGHRA; CDR2 reads YSYEKL. The CDR3: CASSHLVGAQETQYF. As DNA, the CDR3 is TGCGCCAGCAGCCATCTGGTAGGGGCCCAAGAGACCCAGTACTTC.

This clonotype was detected many times. This rearrangement joins TRBV7-8 to TRBJ1-2; 8 bases align to TRBD1. The V gene's germline CDR1 is SGHVS and CDR2 FQNEAQ. This CDR3 is built from 13 residues. The V gene end was trimmed by 5 bases and the J gene end by 8 bases; junction bases not matched to a gene: 7. In DNA form, the CDR3 reads TGTGCCAGCAGCCCGGACAGGGTTCACGGCTACACCTTC. Translated, it gives CASSPDRVHGYTF.

There are many counts of this clonotype. The germline gene is not matched at one end of the junction; a read error may be the cause. The J gene is TRBJ2-5, the V gene TRBV5-6, with D possibly matching TRBD1 (6 bases). CDR1 and CDR2 from the germline V gene are SGHDT and YYEEEE. The CDR3 spans 13 residues. DNA for the CDR3: TGTGCCAGCAGCTTGGGATCGCCGGGGACATGGCACTTC. Translating gives CASSLGSPGTWHF.

This clonotype appeared many times. V usage is TRBV7-8 and J usage is TRBJ1-1; possibly TRBD1 for D (6 bases). V lost 0 bases to trimming and J lost 0 bases, with 11 bases between them. The CDR3 totals 16 residues. The germline gives CDR1 SGHVS, CDR2 FQNEAQ. The CDR3 here is CASSLALGGLNTEAFF. DNA for the CDR3: TGTGCCAGCAGCTTAGCGCTTGGGGGCCTGAACACTGAAGCTTTCTTT.

This clonotype turned up a few times. The chain uses TRBV11-2 and TRBJ1-6; D unclear. Germline CDR1 SGHAT, CDR2 FQNNGV. CDR3 length: 16 residues. V was trimmed by 1 base and J by 7 bases, leaving 14 bases between them. CDR3 DNA: TGTGCCAGCAGCTTAGCCCCGCGGGGAGGCAATTCACCCCTCCACTTT. It specifies CASSLAPRGGNSPLHF.

The V and J genes are TRBV6-5 and TRBJ2-3; maybe TRBD2 (6 bases). Germline CDR1 MNHEY, CDR2 SVGAGI. This CDR3 has 13 amino acids. V was pared by 7 bases and J by 2 bases, with 10 bases between. CDR3 residues: CASMTGVTDTQYF. CDR3 sequence (DNA): TGTGCCAGCATGACGGGGGTCACAGATACGCAGTATTTT.

The sample holds many counts of this clonotype. The chain recombines TRBV7-2 with TRBJ2-3; weak D call: TRBD2 (5 bases). Trimming cost V 5 bases and J 2 bases, with 14 bases left between them. The CDR3 sequence is 15 residues long. Germline lookup yields CDR1 SGHTA and CDR2 FQGNSA. CDR3 loop: CASSPPRAYTDTQYF. CDR3 nucleotide sequence: TGTGCCAGCAGCCCCCCGCGGGCTTACACAGATACGCAGTATTTT.

The rearrangement uses TRBV2 and TRBJ1-2; 10 nucleotides line up with TRBD1. The CDR3 runs to 15 residues. With V trimmed by 8 bases and J by 4 bases, 10 bases remained unmatched. Germline V gene lookup returns CDR1 SNHLY and CDR2 FYNNEI. CDR3 in amino acids: CASVSDRGLFYGYTF. The CDR3, as DNA: TGTGCCAGCGTTTCAGACAGGGGGCTATTCTATGGCTACACCTTC.

Comment on this clonotype: A much larger clone differs from this one at a single base, so this may be a read error. The rearrangement joins TRBV11-3 to TRBJ1-1; D call uncertain. The CDR3 is 13 amino acids. Germline-derived CDR1 and CDR2 are SGHNT and YENEEA. The ends were cut back, 4 bases at V and 1 base at J, with 7 bases in the middle. CDR3 loop: CASSSWRNTEAFF. The CDR3 bases are TGTGCCAGCAGCTCCTGGAGGAACACTGAAGCTTTCTTT.

This clonotype has more than one count but fewer than ten. The rearrangement links TRBV5-4 to TRBJ1-1; D is unresolved. The CDR3 is 14 amino acids. Germline CDR1 is SGHNT and CDR2 is YYREEE (reference sequence). V was pared by 7 bases and J by 0 bases, with 13 bases between. The CDR3: CASHWVNMNTEAFF. CDR3 in DNA: TGTGCCAGCCACTGGGTTAACATGAACACTGAAGCTTTCTTT. Full variable domain (missing parts from reference TRBV5-4 and TRBJ1-1): ETGVTQSPTHLIKTRGQQVTLRCSSQSGHNTVSWYQQALGQGPQFIFQYYREEENGRGNFPPRFSGLQFPNYSSELNVNALELDDSALYLCASHWVNMNTEAFFGQGTRLTVV.

This clonotype was seen only a few times. The CDR3 DNA reads as TGTGCCAGCAGCTTAGGGGGGAGACAGGGGGAAGGCTACACCTTC. Its protein is CASSLGGRQGEGYTF. The chain has TRBV7-8 and TRBJ1-2; 9 bases match TRBD1. Germline-derived CDR1 and CDR2 are SGHVS and FQNEAQ. CDR3 length equals 15 residues. V shed 1 base, J shed 8 bases, and the junction held 8 bases outside the gene matches.

This clonotype appeared many times. The V and J genes are TRBV15 and TRBJ2-5; maybe TRBD1 (5 bases). The germline gives CDR1 LNHNV, CDR2 YYDKDF (reference sequence). Trimming removed 1 base from V and 3 bases from J, with 6 bases in between. The CDR3 covers 13 residues. CDR3 nucleotides: TGTGCCACCAGCAGAGCAGGGAAAGAGACCCAGTACTTC. Amino acids: CATSRAGKETQYF.

This clonotype was counted many times. The chain links TRBV20-1 to TRBJ1-5; weak D call: TRBD1 (6 bases). Germline CDR1 is DFQATT and CDR2 is SNEGSKA (reference sequence). This CDR3 is 15 amino acids long. The V and J ends lost 0 bases and 2 bases respectively, with 11 bases between them. CDR3 DNA sequence: TGCAGTGCTAGAGAAGGGGGTGCGGGCAATCAGCCCCAGCATTTT. It is translated as CSAREGGAGNQPQHF.

This clonotype was recorded a few times. The rearrangement links TRBV5-4 to TRBJ2-1; either TRBD1 or TRBD2 may supply D (5 bases each). The CDR3 loop spans 15 amino acids. Germline-derived CDR1 and CDR2 are SGHNT and YYREEE (reference sequence). V was trimmed by 7 bases and J by 3 bases, leaving 17 bases between them. The CDR3 region is CASQGPEGIYNEQFF. Here the CDR3 DNA reads TGTGCCAGCCAGGGTCCAGAGGGAATCTACAATGAGCAGTTCTTC.

This clonotype was detected a few times. The V call is TRBV20-1, the J call TRBJ1-6; possible D gene TRBD1, 5 bases. CDR1 is DFQATT, CDR2 SNEGSKA, per germline (reference sequence). This CDR3 has 13 residues. V shed 0 bases and J shed 10 bases, with 10 bases lying between them. For the CDR3, the DNA is TGCAGTGCTAGAGATACGGGGGACTCACCCCTCCACTTT. It specifies CSARDTGDSPLHF.

This clonotype was picked up a small number of times. The chain is built from TRBV27 and TRBJ2-7; D is unresolved. The CDR3 totals 13 residues. Germline values: CDR1 MNHEY, CDR2 SMNVEV (reference sequence). Trimming pared 5 bases from V and 7 bases from J, leaving 15 bases between. In DNA form, the CDR3 reads TGTGCCAGCAGTGACTCACCCGTGCGGGAGCAGTACTTC. Protein sequence: CASSDSPVREQYF.

This clonotype was seen many times. The chain couples TRBV12-3 or TRBV12-4 to TRBJ1-4; 7 positions agree with TRBD1. Trimming removed 6 bases from V and 4 bases from J; junction bases left unmatched: 2. The CDR3 extends over 13 amino acids. DNA for the CDR3: TGTGCCAGCAGGGGGACAGTTAATGAAAAACTGTTTTTT. The encoded protein is CASRGTVNEKLFF.

V usage is TRBV15 and J usage is TRBJ2-7, with 7 positions matching TRBD1. Germline-derived CDR1 and CDR2 are LNHNV and YYDKDF (reference sequence). This CDR3 contains 15 residues. The V and J ends lost 3 bases and 2 bases, in that order; junction bases with no gene match: 7. CDR3 amino acids: CATSSTGTATYEQYF. The DNA for the CDR3 is TGTGCCACCAGCAGCACCGGGACAGCAACCTACGAGCAGTACTTC.

This clonotype was found a few times. The V gene is TRBV5-1, the J gene TRBJ1-2; TRBD1 aligns across 8 bases. The CDR3 contains 15 residues. CDR1 and CDR2 from the germline V gene are SGHRS and YFSETQ. V was pared by 2 bases and J by 6 bases, with 9 bases of the junction left unmatched. DNA for the CDR3: TGCGCCAGCAGCTTTCTGACAGGGGAGGCAGATGGCTACACCTTC. Its translation: CASSFLTGEADGYTF.

The gene calls are TRBV7-9 and TRBJ2-3; D is perhaps TRBD2 (5 bases). The V gene lost 8 bases and the J gene lost 4 bases, with 19 bases spanning the gap. The CDR3 runs to 15 residues. Looked up from germline, CDR1 is SEHNR and CDR2 is FQNEAQ (reference sequence). The CDR3 region has the DNA TGTGCCAGCCGCCCACCCGGACTCCGGCCAGATACGCAGTATTTT. Protein: CASRPPGLRPDTQYF.

This clonotype was seen just once. The V and J genes are TRBV7-8 and TRBJ1-6; 7 positions agree with TRBD1. The CDR3 has 15 residues. V gave up 1 base and J gave up 4 bases; unmatched junction bases: 1. Germline lookup yields CDR1 SGHVS and CDR2 FQNEAQ. The CDR3 sequence: CASSLVQGYNSPLHF. Written as DNA, the CDR3 is TGTGCCAGCAGCTTAGTACAGGGGTATAATTCACCCCTCCACTTT. Complete variable domain (other parts from reference TRBV7-8 and TRBJ1-6): GAGVSQSPRYKVAKRGQDVALRCDPISGHVSLFWYQQALGQGPEFLTYFQNEAQLDKSGLPSDRFFAERPEGSVSTLKIQRTQQEDSAVYLCASSLVQGYNSPLHFGNGTRLTVT.

This sequence joins TRBV29-1 and TRBJ1-5, with 7 bases matching TRBD1. V dropped 4 bases and J dropped 4; count of bases not matched to a gene: 7. The CDR3 has 14 residues. Germline V gene data show CDR1 as SQVTM and CDR2 as ANQGSEA. The CDR3 DNA reads TGCAGCGTTGTAAGCCGGGACAGAAATCAGCCCCAGCATTTT. This gives the protein CSVVSRDRNQPQHF.